This T cell receptor beta chain is from a study of cytomegalovirus exposure and HLA in healthy donors. The CDR3 is 20 residues long. The V gene end was trimmed by 5 bases and the J gene end by 7 bases; junction bases not matched to a gene: 21. Germline V gene sequence: CDR1 LGHNA, CDR2 YNFKEQ. Use of 60 Vbeta and 13 Jbeta primers characterized the PCR. TCRdb's table, derived via immunoSEQ multiplex PCR, lists solely in-frame clones and lacks some. The repertoire holds 100,000 to 150,000 clones, with about 80% as singletons. The source of this sequence is a female donor in good health and CMV-seropositive. The chain uses TRBV4-2 and TRBJ2-1, with 12 bases lining up with TRBD2. Sequenced input: PBMCs. The CDR3 region has the DNA TGTGCCAGCAGCTTACGTCCGGGACTAGCGGGTAATCGGGCCTGGAATGAGCAGTTCTTC. Its protein product is CASSLRPGLAGNRAWNEQFF.